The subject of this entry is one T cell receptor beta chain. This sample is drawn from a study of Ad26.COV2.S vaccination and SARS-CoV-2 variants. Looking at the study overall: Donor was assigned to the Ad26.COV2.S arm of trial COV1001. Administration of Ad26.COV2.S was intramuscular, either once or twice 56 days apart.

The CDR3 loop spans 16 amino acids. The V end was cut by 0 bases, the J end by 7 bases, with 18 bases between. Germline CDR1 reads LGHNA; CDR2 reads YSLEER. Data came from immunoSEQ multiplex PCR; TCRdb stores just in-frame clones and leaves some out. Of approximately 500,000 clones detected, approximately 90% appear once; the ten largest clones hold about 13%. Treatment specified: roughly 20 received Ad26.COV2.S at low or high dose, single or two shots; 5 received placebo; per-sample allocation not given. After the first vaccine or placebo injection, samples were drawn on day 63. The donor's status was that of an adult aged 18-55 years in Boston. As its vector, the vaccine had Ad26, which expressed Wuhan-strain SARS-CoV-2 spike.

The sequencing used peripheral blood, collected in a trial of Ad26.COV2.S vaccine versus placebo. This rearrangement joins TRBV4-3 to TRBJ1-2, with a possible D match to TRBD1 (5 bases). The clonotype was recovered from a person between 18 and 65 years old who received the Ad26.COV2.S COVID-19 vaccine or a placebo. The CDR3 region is CASSQEGDQWDGGYTF. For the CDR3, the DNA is TGCGCCAGCAGCCAAGAGGGGGATCAGTGGGACGGTGGCTACACCTTC.